The entry that follows covers one TCR beta chain sequence. Its antigen remains unidentified. Separate from the roughly 720-subject first cohort, the approximately 120-subject validation cohort was the one that the donors belonged to. The sample originates from a study of cytomegalovirus exposure and HLA in healthy donors. Study details: A subsequent analysis reported that the 110 or so validation repertoires were produced on the same platform that had also been used for the 500 to 700 first-cohort repertoires. Study outcomes and limitations: A classifier reportedly called cytomegalovirus status with high sensitivity and specificity.

The method was immunoSEQ multiplex PCR; TCRdb's version includes in-frame clones alone and lacks a portion of them. The table has about 73,000 clones, about 90% seen once; the top ten hold 3% to 4%. The material sequenced was PBMCs. The sequence derives from a woman between 18 and 29 years old in good health and CMV-seropositive.

The CDR3 coding sequence is TGTGCCAGCAGTGCACCCGGGACTAGACACACCGGGGAGCTGTTTTTT. It specifies CASSAPGTRHTGELFF. The rearrangement links TRBV27 to TRBJ2-2, with 8 bases lining up with TRBD2. Germline V CDR1 and CDR2: MNHEY, SMNVEV (reference sequence). CDR3 size: 16 residues. With 5 bases clipped from V and 3 bases from J, the junction kept 8 bases outside the gene matches.